These T cell receptor beta chains were read from a single sample in a study of beta chain features in type 1 diabetes. The method was immunoSEQ multiplex PCR; TCRdb's version includes in-frame clones alone and lacks a portion of them. Seen here are some 99,000 clones, 30% to 50% observed once, and the top ten hold 0.06% to 0.075%. The sequencing input was stem cell memory CD4+ T cells from blood. The receptors were sampled from a young woman in good health. Each CDR3 is given with its conserved first and last residue. Each record gives: V gene, clone size, CDR3 protein. Only part of the rows carry a size: once, few, many, or a class if the clone is expanded.

v_call: TRBV5-4; clone_size: NA; cdr3_aa: CASSLDSGGSYEQYF
v_call: TRBV6-5; clone_size: NA; cdr3_aa: CASRKLQGGSGYTF
v_call: TRBV27; clone_size: few; cdr3_aa: CASRPGQGWYGQPQHF
v_call: TRBV2; clone_size: once; cdr3_aa: CASILLQGINEKLFF
v_call: TRBV6-5; clone_size: few; cdr3_aa: CATSSFYNEQFF
v_call: TRBV7-9; clone_size: NA; cdr3_aa: CASSPPPTVYGYTF
v_call: TRBV28; clone_size: few; cdr3_aa: CASIPLAGTDTQYF
v_call: TRBV5-1; clone_size: NA; cdr3_aa: CASSLRGKSDTQYF
v_call: TRBV7-3; clone_size: once; cdr3_aa: CASSSGLADYNEQFF
v_call: TRBV18; clone_size: few; cdr3_aa: CASSPTSGIYEQYF
v_call: TRBV11-3; clone_size: NA; cdr3_aa: CASSPGAGWGEQFF
v_call: TRBV5-1; clone_size: few; cdr3_aa: CASSLPTPGLAINEQYF
v_call: TRBV10-3; clone_size: few; cdr3_aa: CAISPPENTQYF
v_call: TRBV5-4; clone_size: NA; cdr3_aa: CASSWYGKGEKLFF
v_call: TRBV7-9; clone_size: few; cdr3_aa: CASSQGIGVILVADTQYF
v_call: TRBV10-3; clone_size: few; cdr3_aa: CAISDARQYNEQFF
v_call: TRBV18; clone_size: NA; cdr3_aa: CASSPPSGQGYNEQFF
v_call: TRBV5-4; clone_size: NA; cdr3_aa: CASSSNRDMAQYF
v_call: TRBV28; clone_size: NA; cdr3_aa: CAGSMGGGNQPQHF
v_call: TRBV5-1; clone_size: few; cdr3_aa: CASSSLAGGKTDTQYF
v_call: TRBV14; clone_size: few; cdr3_aa: CASSPRQGRLLYGYTF
v_call: TRBV7-9; clone_size: NA; cdr3_aa: CASSQGHTYEQYF
v_call: TRBV10-3; clone_size: NA; cdr3_aa: CAITRTGGSYNEQFF
v_call: TRBV4-2; clone_size: few; cdr3_aa: CASSQDKAGITYEQYF
v_call: TRBV28; clone_size: NA; cdr3_aa: CASSLPTGVRYEQYF
v_call: TRBV5-1; clone_size: NA; cdr3_aa: CASSLQGNTEAFF
v_call: TRBV7-2; clone_size: NA; cdr3_aa: CASSYDRGAGGYTF
v_call: TRBV11-2; clone_size: NA; cdr3_aa: CASSLTFRRGPSYEQYF
v_call: TRBV19; clone_size: once; cdr3_aa: CASSPPGGANVLTF
v_call: TRBV11-2; clone_size: NA; cdr3_aa: CASSLVLGEGRTEAFF
v_call: TRBV4-2; clone_size: NA; cdr3_aa: CASSHKQGNQPQHF
v_call: TRBV30; clone_size: NA; cdr3_aa: CAWSVPPGNSPLHF
v_call: TRBV19; clone_size: NA; cdr3_aa: CASTRRGRRVEKLFF
v_call: TRBV2; clone_size: NA; cdr3_aa: CASRGGTGERQPQHF
v_call: TRBV10-3; clone_size: NA; cdr3_aa: CAISEGQGYQPQHF
v_call: TRBV9; clone_size: NA; cdr3_aa: CASSLHGGLAGDEQFF
v_call: TRBV11-2; clone_size: NA; cdr3_aa: CASSLVAGDRTGELFF
v_call: TRBV4-3; clone_size: NA; cdr3_aa: CASSQGVRGQNEAFF
v_call: TRBV6-4; clone_size: NA; cdr3_aa: CASSREAASTDTQYF
v_call: TRBV18; clone_size: NA; cdr3_aa: CASSPPYGLAVAGELFF
v_call: TRBV7-2; clone_size: NA; cdr3_aa: CASSLKGDYNEQFF
v_call: TRBV29-1; clone_size: NA; cdr3_aa: CSVVGGREARYEQFF
v_call: TRBV7-2; clone_size: once; cdr3_aa: CASSPNPRGSSYNEQFF
v_call: TRBV29-1; clone_size: NA; cdr3_aa: CSVAGGGQPQHF
v_call: TRBV9; clone_size: few; cdr3_aa: CASSVISGRAAGELFF
v_call: TRBV28; clone_size: few; cdr3_aa: CASSLQGRREKLFF
v_call: TRBV9; clone_size: NA; cdr3_aa: CASSPAGLAVYNEQFF
v_call: TRBV6-5; clone_size: NA; cdr3_aa: CASSLTGADTEAFF
v_call: TRBV6-6; clone_size: few; cdr3_aa: CATHKRSSYEQYF
v_call: TRBV30; clone_size: once; cdr3_aa: CAWSSTGSQPQHF
v_call: TRBV7-2; clone_size: NA; cdr3_aa: CASSERSGETQYF
v_call: TRBV11-2; clone_size: NA; cdr3_aa: CASSLDSYEQYF
v_call: TRBV6-5; clone_size: few; cdr3_aa: CASSYLGAEQFF
v_call: TRBV7-9; clone_size: NA; cdr3_aa: CASSLAGGPGTQYF